A single sample is the source of the 15 T cell receptor beta chains below, sequenced in a study of vaccination and CD4 T cells after COVID-19. Cultured CD4+ T-cell DNA underwent Oncomine TCR Beta short-read sequencing. TCRdb analysed the PCR reads with MiXCR anew, one entry per CDR3 protein. In the table there are more than 10,000 distinct CDR3 sequences, over 25% of which are singletons. Treatment defined: roughly 11-day PBMC culture with coronavirus spike peptide pools or control peptides (ViraFEST assay). The antigens of these receptors remain unknown. The input for sequencing was CD4+ T cells from blood, cultured in vitro, taken after SARS-CoV-2 vaccination. The origin of the receptors is a human donor who had recovered from COVID-19.

The genes are TRBV11-3 and TRBJ2-2; D unresolved. The CDR3 consists of 14 residues. Trimming cost V 2 bases and J 1 base, with 5 bases left between them. Germline V gene data show CDR1 as SGHNT and CDR2 as YENEEA. CDR3 region: CASSLRGNTGELFF. CDR3 coding DNA: TGTGCCAGCAGCTTACGTGGGAACACCGGGGAGCTGTTTTTT.

The rearrangement uses TRBV7-2 and TRBJ2-3; D perhaps matches TRBD2 (5 bases). The CDR3 runs to 13 residues. V gave up 3 bases and J gave up 6 bases, with 10 bases separating them. Germline V gives CDR1 SGHTA, CDR2 FQGNSA. The CDR3 region has the DNA TGTGCCAGCAGCTTGTCTAGCAAGGATACGCAGTATTTT. Protein: CASSLSSKDTQYF.

J is TRBJ2-7 and V is TRBV12-3 or TRBV12-4, with D uncertain. The CDR3 extends over 12 amino acids. Trimming took off 5 bases at V and 3 bases at J, with 8 bases between the two ends. In nucleotides, the CDR3 is TGTGCCAGCAGTCGAAACAGCTACGAGCAGTACTTC. This sequence encodes CASSRNSYEQYF.

The chain has TRBV20-1 and TRBJ2-2; maybe TRBD2 (6 bases). This CDR3 spans 16 amino acids. Trimming removed 1 base at V and 1 base at J, with 13 bases between. Germline loops: CDR1 DFQATT, CDR2 SNEGSKA (reference sequence). The CDR3 is CSARGRAGKNTGELFF. The CDR3 coding sequence is TGCAGTGCTAGAGGGAGGGCGGGGAAGAACACCGGGGAGCTGTTTTTT.

A few counts support this clonotype. The chain combines TRBV19 with TRBJ2-5; 8 bases align to TRBD2. After removal of 4 bases from V and 5 bases from J, the junction contained 9 bases not matched to a gene. The CDR3 runs to 15 residues. Germline V gene sequence: CDR1 LNHDA, CDR2 SQIVND (reference sequence). For the CDR3, the DNA is TGTGCCAGTAGTAGCCTCGGCGGGAGGCGCGAGACCCAGTACTTC. Translation gives CASSSLGGRRETQYF.

The table lists this clonotype with a few counts. The chain links TRBV6-1 to TRBJ2-3, with no clear D. Germline V gene data show CDR1 as MNHNS and CDR2 as SASEGT. Trimming took 5 bases from V and 3 from J, leaving 6 bases between them. The CDR3 is 12 amino acids. CDR3 amino acids: CASSPYTDTQYF. The CDR3 nucleotides are TGTGCCAGCAGTCCTTATACAGATACGCAGTATTTT.

CDR3 sequence reads: CSASTSGRSKNIQYF. The CDR3 nucleotides are TGCAGTGCTAGTACTAGCGGGAGGTCCAAAAACATTCAGTACTTC. The chain has TRBV20-1 and TRBJ2-4, with 12 bases lining up with TRBD2. CDR1 and CDR2 from the germline V gene are DFQATT and SNEGSKA (reference sequence). CDR3 size: 15 residues. The V gene end was trimmed by 3 bases and the J gene end by 2 bases; junction bases not matched to a gene: 2.

The genes are TRBV7-2 and TRBJ2-3, with D possibly being TRBD2 (6 bases). V gave up 1 base and J gave up 0 bases, with 11 bases separating them. CDR3 length: 16 residues. Germline V lookup: CDR1 SGHTA, CDR2 FQGNSA. DNA of the CDR3: TGTGCCAGCAGCTTAGTTTCGGGAGTTAGCACAGATACGCAGTATTTT. This codes for CASSLVSGVSTDTQYF.

The chain recombines TRBV28 with TRBJ2-2; D is perhaps TRBD1 or TRBD2 (5 bases each). Deletions cut 8 bases from V and 6 bases from J, with 13 bases between. The CDR3 contains 13 residues. Germline loops: CDR1 MDHEN, CDR2 SYDVKM. The CDR3 here is CASRGDLAGELFF. The CDR3 DNA sequence: TGTGCCAGCCGAGGGGATTTAGCCGGGGAGCTGTTTTTT.

This clonotype was counted only a few times. This chain uses TRBV28 with TRBJ2-7; 11 bases are shared with TRBD1. J gave up 2 bases and V 3 bases, and 3 bases lay outside the gene matches. This CDR3 is built from 15 residues. In germline, CDR1 is MDHEN, CDR2 SYDVKM. The CDR3 nucleotides are TGTGCCAGCAGTTTGCCGGGACAGGGGGCCTACGAGCAGTACTTC. This translates into CASSLPGQGAYEQYF.

The chain links TRBV9 to TRBJ2-3; D gene unclear. The V and J ends lost 3 bases and 3 bases respectively, with 5 bases between them. CDR3 length equals 12 residues. In germline, CDR1 is SGDLS, CDR2 YYNGEE. The CDR3 DNA reads as TGTGCCAGCAGCGCCTCAACAGATACGCAGTATTTT. Translated: CASSASTDTQYF.

The CDR3 loop reads CASTAKVGTEAFF. The CDR3 DNA is TGTGCCAGTACCGCAAAGGTAGGGACTGAAGCTTTCTTT. The chain links TRBV19 to TRBJ1-1; D not resolved. Trimming cost V 7 bases and J 5 bases, with 14 bases left between them. This CDR3 is 13 amino acids long. Germline V gene data show CDR1 as LNHDA and CDR2 as SQIVND (reference sequence). Complete variable domain (other parts from reference TRBV19 and TRBJ1-1): DGGITQSPKYLFRKEGQNVTLSCEQNLNHDAMYWYRQDPGQGLRLIYYSQIVNDFQKGDIAEGYSVSREKKESFPLTVTSAQKNPTAFYLCASTAKVGTEAFFGQGTRLTVV.

The J gene is TRBJ2-1, the V gene TRBV9, with no clear D. Between the trimmed V and J ends, which lost 5 bases and 11 bases, there was a span of 20 bases. Germline V CDR1 and CDR2: SGDLS, YYNGEE. The CDR3 spans 14 residues. The CDR3 DNA reads as TGTGCCAGCAGTCCCAATCCGCAGCCCCGCCAGCAGTTCTTC. Protein: CASSPNPQPRQQFF.

The chain recombines TRBV20-1 with TRBJ1-2, with TRBD1 identical over 8 bases. This CDR3 has 18 residues. J gave up 4 bases and V 0 bases, and 16 bases lay outside the gene matches. Germline V lookup: CDR1 DFQATT, CDR2 SNEGSKA (reference sequence). The CDR3 loop reads CSAREWAGGAGSVYGYTF. The CDR3 nucleotides read TGCAGTGCTAGAGAGTGGGCAGGGGGCGCGGGATCAGTCTATGGCTACACCTTC.

This clonotype turned up a few times. The chain joins TRBV20-1 to TRBJ2-3; 10 bases map to TRBD1. The CDR3 extends over 16 amino acids. CDR1 DFQATT and CDR2 SNEGSKA come from the germline V gene (reference sequence). Unmatched junction bases numbered 12, after V lost 6 bases and J lost 3 bases. CDR3 sequence reads: CSAPTEPGQGTDTQYF. CDR3 in DNA: TGCAGTGCGCCAACAGAACCGGGACAGGGGACAGATACGCAGTATTTT.